This is a list of T cell receptor beta chains from one sample in a study of shared clonotypes between healthy human individuals. Profiled with immunoSEQ multiplex PCR; TCRdb holds only in-frame clones, not every one. The repertoire has 2 million or so clones, about 95% of them found once; the top ten carry 0.85% to 1.3%. Sequenced: naive CD8+ T cells sorted from blood. The receptors derive from a man aged 18-30 years in good health. CDR3s leave out the opening cysteine and the closing phenylalanine or tryptophan. The D gene is left open where the match is weak. Not all rows give a size; the values are once, few, many and, for expanded clones, a class.

J,size,V,D,CDR3
TRBJ1-2,.,TRBV15,TRBD1,ATSRTDRVDYGYT
TRBJ1-2,.,TRBV29-1,.,SVVGGEDYGYT
TRBJ2-3,.,TRBV11-2,.,ASSLRESGADTQY
TRBJ2-3,.,TRBV4-1,.,ASSAGPSDTQY
TRBJ1-2,.,TRBV4-1,.,ASSQSGTGYGYT
TRBJ1-2,.,TRBV2,.,ASRPQGWDGYT
TRBJ1-5,.,TRBV4-1,.,ASSLRQADQPQH
TRBJ2-7,.,TRBV6-6,.,ASRFAKQGPSYEQY
TRBJ2-7,.,TRBV4-3,.,ASSQGQGTSYEQY
TRBJ2-7,.,TRBV4-1,.,ASSHRTPSYEQY
TRBJ2-7,.,TRBV18,.,ASSPPTAYEQY
TRBJ1-2,.,TRBV27,.,ASAIGDSLYGYT
TRBJ1-4,.,TRBV6-5,.,ASSWGGTNEKLF
TRBJ2-7,.,TRBV4-3,.,ASSQESRGQGYEQY
TRBJ2-7,.,TRBV7-2,.,ASSLTVGYEQY
TRBJ2-7,.,TRBV4-1,.,ASGAGESYEQY
TRBJ2-7,.,TRBV5-5,TRBD2,ASSAGLAGQYEQY
TRBJ1-1,.,TRBV5-8,.,ASSLRAVGRGYEAF
TRBJ2-3,once,TRBV28,TRBD2,ASSLIAGEGHGTQY
TRBJ1-2,.,TRBV4-1,.,ASSQVIGEYGYT
TRBJ2-5,.,TRBV7-9,.,ASRMTEQETQY
TRBJ1-2,.,TRBV19,.,ASSPDSHAPNYGYT
TRBJ2-7,.,TRBV11-2,.,ASSLVETGYYEQY
TRBJ1-2,once,TRBV4-2,.,ASSQDLRSNYGYT
TRBJ2-5,once,TRBV5-4,TRBD2,ASSFGLAGGHQETQY
TRBJ2-3,.,TRBV28,.,ASSLSPDIGGLGADTQY
TRBJ2-2,.,TRBV7-3,.,ASSPNPGDQNTGELF
TRBJ1-2,.,TRBV7-9,.,ASSLDGGGESNYGYT
TRBJ1-2,once,TRBV4-1,.,ASSQGPGQDYGYT
TRBJ2-7,.,TRBV20-1,.,SAVKGYEQY
TRBJ2-7,.,TRBV6-1,TRBD1,ASSEESTGWEQY
TRBJ2-3,.,TRBV4-1,TRBD2,ASSQLTLAGGPPDTQY
TRBJ2-7,.,TRBV19,.,ASSPTVLYEQY
TRBJ1-1,.,TRBV20-1,.,SASYGSEAF
TRBJ2-7,.,TRBV19,.,ASSISGTYEQY
TRBJ2-7,few,TRBV4-1,.,ASEGGGRRY